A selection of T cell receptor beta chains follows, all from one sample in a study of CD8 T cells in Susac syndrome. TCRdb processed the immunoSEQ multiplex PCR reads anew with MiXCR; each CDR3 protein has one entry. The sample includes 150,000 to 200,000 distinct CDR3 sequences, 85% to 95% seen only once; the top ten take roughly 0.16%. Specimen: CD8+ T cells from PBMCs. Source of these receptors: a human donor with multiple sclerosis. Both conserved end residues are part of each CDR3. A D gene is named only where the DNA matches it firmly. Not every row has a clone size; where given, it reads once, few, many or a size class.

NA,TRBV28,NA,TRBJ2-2,TGTGCCAGCAGTGACTGGGTGGCCGGGGAGCTGTTTTTT,CASSDWVAGELFF
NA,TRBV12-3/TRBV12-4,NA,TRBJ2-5,TGTGCCAGCAGACCAGGGGCACGAGAGACCCAGTACTTC,CASRPGARETQYF
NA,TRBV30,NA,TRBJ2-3,TGTGCCTGGAGAGCTGTCCATTCAATCACAGATACGCAGTATTTT,CAWRAVHSITDTQYF
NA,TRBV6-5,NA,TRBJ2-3,TGTGCCAGCAGTTACTCGAAGGGGTCAGATACGCAGTATTTT,CASSYSKGSDTQYF
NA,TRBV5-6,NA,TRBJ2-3,TGTGCCAGCAGCTTGGAACAGGGCAGCACAGATACGCAGTATTTT,CASSLEQGSTDTQYF
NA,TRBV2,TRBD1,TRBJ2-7,TGTGCCAGCATGCGCTTGCCCGGGACAGCCACCTACGAGCAGTACTTC,CASMRLPGTATYEQYF
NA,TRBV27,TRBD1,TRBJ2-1,TGTGCCAGCGGTGACAGGGGGATGAATGAGCAGTTCTTC,CASGDRGMNEQFF
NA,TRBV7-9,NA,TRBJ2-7,TGTGCCAGCATCCACAGGGCTCCCTACGAGCAGTACTTC,CASIHRAPYEQYF
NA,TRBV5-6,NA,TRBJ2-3,TGTGCCAGCAGCCCGCGGTGGGGGGCAGGAGATACGCAGTATTTT,CASSPRWGAGDTQYF
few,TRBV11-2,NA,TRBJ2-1,TGTGCCAGCAGCTTAGCCGCGGGCCTTAACAATGAGCAGTTCTTC,CASSLAAGLNNEQFF
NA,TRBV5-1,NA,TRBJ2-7,TGCGCCAGCAGCTTGGCTTCGGGGGCAAATTACGAGCAGTACTTC,CASSLASGANYEQYF
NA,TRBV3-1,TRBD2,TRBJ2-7,TGTGCCAGCAGCCAAGGGATTAGCGGGAGGTCCTACGAGCAGTACTTC,CASSQGISGRSYEQYF
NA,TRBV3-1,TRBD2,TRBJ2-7,TGTGCCAGCAGCCAAGATGGTGAACTAGCGAACGAGCAGTACTTC,CASSQDGELANEQYF
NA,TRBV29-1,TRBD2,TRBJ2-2,TGCAGCGTTGAAGTGTGGGCTAGCGGCAGGGAGCTGTTTTTT,CSVEVWASGRELFF
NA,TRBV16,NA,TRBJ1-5,TGTGCCAGCAGCCAATTCGGCAATCAGCCCCAGCATTTT,CASSQFGNQPQHF
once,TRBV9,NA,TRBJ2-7,TGTGCCAGCAGCGTAGGTTGGTCCGCCTCCTACGAGCAGTACTTC,CASSVGWSASYEQYF
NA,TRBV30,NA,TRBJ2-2,TGTGCCTCCCCGCGCGCCCACTCGTACGGGGAGCTGTTTTTT,CASPRAHSYGELFF
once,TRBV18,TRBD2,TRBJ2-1,TGTGCCAGCTCACCACCCAGTACTAGCGGGAGTGATGAGCAGTTCTTC,CASSPPSTSGSDEQFF
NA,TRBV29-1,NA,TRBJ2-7,TGCAGCGCACTAGTTCTCGGCGAGCAGTACTTC,CSALVLGEQYF
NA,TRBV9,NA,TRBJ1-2,TGTGCCAGCCTGGACAGCAACTATGGCTACACCTTC,CASLDSNYGYTF
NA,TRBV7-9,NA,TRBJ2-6,TGTGCCAGCAGCTCCTGGGCCAGCTCTGGGGCCAACGTCCTGACTTTC,CASSSWASSGANVLTF
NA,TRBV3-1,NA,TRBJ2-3,TGTGCCAGCAGCCAAGTGATTGGGGGTCGAGATACGCAGTATTTT,CASSQVIGGRDTQYF
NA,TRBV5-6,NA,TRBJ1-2,TGTGCCAGCAGCTCCCGGACCCTCTTCAGGAGCTATGGCTACACCTTC,CASSSRTLFRSYGYTF
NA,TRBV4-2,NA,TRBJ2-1,TGTGCCAGCAGCCATTGGCTAACGGGGCCTAGGGATGAGCAGTTCTTC,CASSHWLTGPRDEQFF
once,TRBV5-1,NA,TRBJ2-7,TGCGCCAGCAGCTTGTTCAGCTCCTACGAGCAGTACTTC,CASSLFSSYEQYF
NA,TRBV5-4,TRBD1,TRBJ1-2,TGTGCCAGCAGCCCACAGGGGGCGGGAGGCTACACCTTC,CASSPQGAGGYTF
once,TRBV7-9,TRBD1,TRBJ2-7,TGTGCCAGCAGCCCAGACAGGGGTCACGAGCAGTACTTC,CASSPDRGHEQYF
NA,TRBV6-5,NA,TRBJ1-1,TGTGCCAGCAGTTACGGGGGGGCCATCACTGAAGCTTTCTTT,CASSYGGAITEAFF
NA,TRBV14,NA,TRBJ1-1,TGTGCCAGCAGCCGAGAGATTGGGAACACTGAAGCTTTCTTT,CASSREIGNTEAFF
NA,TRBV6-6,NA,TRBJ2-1,TGTGCCAGCAGTTACACAGGAGTTGAGCAGTTCTTC,CASSYTGVEQFF
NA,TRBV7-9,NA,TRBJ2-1,TGTGCCAGCAGCTTTCTTAGTGGATACAATGAGCAGTTCTTC,CASSFLSGYNEQFF
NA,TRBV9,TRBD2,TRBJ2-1,TGTGCCAGCAGCGGAGCGACTAGCGGGAGGGCCTCCCATGAGCAGTTCTTC,CASSGATSGRASHEQFF
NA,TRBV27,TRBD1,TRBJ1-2,TGTGCCAGCAGTCCGCAGGGGGTCTGGTATGGCTACACCTTC,CASSPQGVWYGYTF
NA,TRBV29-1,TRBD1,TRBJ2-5,TGCAGCGTTGAGGGACAGGGGATTTACCAGACCCAGTACTTC,CSVEGQGIYQTQYF
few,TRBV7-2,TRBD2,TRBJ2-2,TGTGCCAGCAGCTTACGGGGGGGCACCGGGGAGCTGTTTTTT,CASSLRGGTGELFF
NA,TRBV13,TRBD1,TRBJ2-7,TGTGCCAGCAGCTCCGAGGGACAGAGCTCCTACGAGCAGTACTTC,CASSSEGQSSYEQYF
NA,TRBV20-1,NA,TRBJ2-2,TGCAGTGCTACGACAGCGATGAACACCGGGGAGCTGTTTTTT,CSATTAMNTGELFF
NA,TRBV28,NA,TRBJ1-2,TGTGCCAGCAGTTTATATACGGAGCCGGGGGGCTACACCTTC,CASSLYTEPGGYTF
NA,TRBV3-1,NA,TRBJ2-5,TGTGCCAGCACCCCGACCCTGGGAGGGGGCCCAGAGACCCAGTACTTC,CASTPTLGGGPETQYF
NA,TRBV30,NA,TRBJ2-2,TGTGCCTGGAGTCTGCTAATCGGGGAGCTGTTTTTT,CAWSLLIGELFF
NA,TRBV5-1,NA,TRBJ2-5,TGCGCCAGCAGCTTGGAACTAGCTGAGACCCAGTACTTC,CASSLELAETQYF
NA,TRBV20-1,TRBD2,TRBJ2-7,TGCAGTGCTCCGACTAGCGGCTACGAGCAGTACTTC,CSAPTSGYEQYF
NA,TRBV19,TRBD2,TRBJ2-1,TGTGCCAGTAGTATGACTAGCGGGAGCATAAGTGAGCAGTTCTTC,CASSMTSGSISEQFF
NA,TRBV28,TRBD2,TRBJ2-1,TGTGCCAGCAGTATAGCGGGAAGCTCCTACAATGAGCAGTTCTTC,CASSIAGSSYNEQFF
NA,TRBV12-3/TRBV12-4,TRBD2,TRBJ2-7,TGTGCCAGCAGTTCGCCGACTAGCGGGGGCCACGAGCAGTACTTC,CASSSPTSGGHEQYF
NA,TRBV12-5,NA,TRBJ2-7,TGTGCTAGTGAGGAGGGCCCAAACTACGAGCAGTACTTC,CASEEGPNYEQYF
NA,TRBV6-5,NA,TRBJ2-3,TGTGCCAGCAGGCTAGCGACTAGCACAGATACGCAGTATTTT,CASRLATSTDTQYF
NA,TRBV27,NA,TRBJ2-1,TGTGCCAGCAGTTTATTCAGCGGAAGCTCCTACAATGAGCAGTTCTTC,CASSLFSGSSYNEQFF
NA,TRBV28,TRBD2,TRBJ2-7,TGTGCCAGCAGTAGCGAGCGGGAGATGGCCGAGCAGTACTTC,CASSSEREMAEQYF
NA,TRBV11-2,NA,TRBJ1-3,TGTGCCAGCAGCCCAGGGGTTGGAAACACCATATATTTT,CASSPGVGNTIYF
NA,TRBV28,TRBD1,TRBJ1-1,TGTGCCAGCAGTTTAATGACAGGGATTAACTCTGAAGCTTTCTTT,CASSLMTGINSEAFF
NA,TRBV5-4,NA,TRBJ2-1,TGTGCCAGCAGCTTGGGGGACGGGTACAATGAGCAGTTCTTC,CASSLGDGYNEQFF
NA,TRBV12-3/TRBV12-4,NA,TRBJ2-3,TGTGCCAGCAGTGGCCTCGACTTCACAGATACGCAGTATTTT,CASSGLDFTDTQYF